This T cell receptor beta chain was sequenced during a study of cytomegalovirus exposure and HLA in healthy donors. PCR was performed using 60 Vbeta and 13 Jbeta primers. TCRdb's copy holds only in-frame clones and misses some; the assay was immunoSEQ multiplex PCR. This sample has over 100,000 clones; more than 65% occur once, and the top ten carry 4.2%. This CDR3 has 13 residues. V shed 8 bases and J 8 bases; nucleotides not matched to a gene: 4. In germline, CDR1 is MNHNS, CDR2 SASEGT. This TCR derives from a male donor in good health and CMV-seropositive. Sequenced: PBMCs. The chain uses TRBV6-1 and TRBJ2-1; 12 nucleotides agree with TRBD2. This CDR3 is CASHGLAGHEQFF. CDR3 sequence (DNA): TGTGCCAGCCATGGACTAGCGGGACATGAGCAGTTCTTC.